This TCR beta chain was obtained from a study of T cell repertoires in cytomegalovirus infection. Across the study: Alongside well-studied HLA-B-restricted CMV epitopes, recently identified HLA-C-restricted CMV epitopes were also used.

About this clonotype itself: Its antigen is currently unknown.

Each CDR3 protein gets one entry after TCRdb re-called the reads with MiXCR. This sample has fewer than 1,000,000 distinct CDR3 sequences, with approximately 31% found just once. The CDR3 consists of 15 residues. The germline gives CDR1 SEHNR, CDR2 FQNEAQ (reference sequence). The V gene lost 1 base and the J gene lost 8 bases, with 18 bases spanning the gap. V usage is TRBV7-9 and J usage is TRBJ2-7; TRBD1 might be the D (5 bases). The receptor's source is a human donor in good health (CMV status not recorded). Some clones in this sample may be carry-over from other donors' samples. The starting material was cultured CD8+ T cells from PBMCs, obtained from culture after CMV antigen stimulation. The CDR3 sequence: CASSLGLAGIHKQYF. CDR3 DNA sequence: TGTGCCAGCAGCTTAGGCTTAGCAGGGATCCACAAGCAGTACTTC.